This T cell receptor beta chain was recovered during a study of blood T cell repertoires in COVID-19. Germline V gene lookup returns CDR1 LGHNA and CDR2 YSLEER. The V and J ends lost 3 bases and 8 bases respectively, with 13 bases between them. The CDR3 has 13 residues. Method: immunoSEQ multiplex PCR; TCRdb's copy keeps in-frame clones and lacks some. The top ten hold 13% of the sample, which has about 220,000 clones, more than 75% seen once. This sequence was found in a human donor in a cohort sampled during active COVID-19. The sample was peripheral blood. The V call is TRBV4-3, the J call TRBJ1-1; D is uncertain. The CDR3 DNA sequence: TGCGCCAGCAGCCACTCCCTGGAGGAAGAAGCTTTCTTT. Its protein product is CASSHSLEEEAFF.